This T cell receptor (beta chain) was recorded in a study of blood T cell repertoires in COVID-19. On the study more broadly: The origin of the acute and convalescent COVID-19 samples was the United States, Italy and Spain.

With regard to this clone: Other DNA sequences of this sample code for an identical CDR3.

In the study's own analysis: The assay estimated nucleated cells by amplifying reference gene primers. Sequencing used immunoSEQ multiplex PCR; TCRdb keeps in-frame clones, though not all of them. V and J calls and clone size are given by that table; D and trimming were obtained from the DNA. This sample has around 110,000 clones, with over 75% found just once. This CDR3 comprises 13 residues. V was pared by 3 bases and J by 5 bases, with 3 bases of the junction left unmatched. The germline CDR1 and CDR2 sequences are MNHNS and SASEGT. The sequencing sample was made of peripheral blood. The chain employs TRBV6-1 and TRBJ1-2; 7 bases map to TRBD1. The receptor was isolated from a woman in her 70s with acute or convalescent COVID-19. CDR3 region: CASSDRQGYGYTF. The CDR3 nucleotides are TGTGCCAGCAGTGATCGACAGGGTTATGGCTACACCTTC.